This is a list of T cell receptor beta chains from one sample in a study of siplizumab effects on memory and regulatory T cells. Sequencing was performed with immunoSEQ multiplex PCR; in TCRdb, only in-frame clones are kept and a portion is missing. The repertoire consists of 100,000 to 110,000 clones, with about 91% occurring once and the leading ten covering roughly 0.16%. Sequencing was performed on CD4+ T cells sorted from blood. These receptors were taken from a human donor in good health. CDR3s include the opening cysteine and the closing phenylalanine or tryptophan. D genes are given only for firm matches. For some rows the clone size is stated as once, few or many, or as a class when expanded; others skip it.

size: -; D: -; V: TRBV28; J: TRBJ2-7; DNA: TGTGCCAGCAGGCCTGGACAGTTTTACTACGAGCAGTACTTC; CDR3: CASRPGQFYYEQYF
size: -; D: TRBD1; V: TRBV2; J: TRBJ2-5; DNA: TGTGCCAGCAGTCCGACAGGGGGAGAGACCCAGTACTTC; CDR3: CASSPTGGETQYF
size: -; D: -; V: TRBV6-1; J: TRBJ2-5; DNA: TGTGCCAGCAGTGACCGGAGGAGGGGGGGCCGGGAGACCCAGTACTTC; CDR3: CASSDRRRGGRETQYF
size: -; D: -; V: TRBV28; J: TRBJ2-1; DNA: TGTGCCAGCAGTTTTAGTTGGAACGTGCGTGTCGATGAGCAGTTCTTC; CDR3: CASSFSWNVRVDEQFF
size: -; D: -; V: TRBV5-1; J: TRBJ2-5; DNA: TGCGCCAGCAGCTTGGGCAGGGTTCAAGAGACCCAGTACTTC; CDR3: CASSLGRVQETQYF
size: -; D: -; V: TRBV6-1; J: TRBJ2-5; DNA: TGTGCCAGCAGTGATACGAGGATAGAGACCCAGTACTTC; CDR3: CASSDTRIETQYF
size: -; D: -; V: TRBV19; J: TRBJ1-5; DNA: TGTGCCAGTAGTATGGAGGACAGAATTCGTCAGCCCCAGCATTTT; CDR3: CASSMEDRIRQPQHF
size: -; D: -; V: TRBV5-6; J: TRBJ2-7; DNA: TGTGCCAGCAGCTTGGTGGGGTCTCTCCCCTACGAGCAGTACTTC; CDR3: CASSLVGSLPYEQYF
size: -; D: -; V: TRBV6-1; J: TRBJ1-4; DNA: TGTGCCAGCACCGAAATGGGGGACGCGGGTGAAAAACTGTTTTTT; CDR3: CASTEMGDAGEKLFF
size: -; D: -; V: TRBV5-1; J: TRBJ2-1; DNA: TGCGCCAGCAGCCCTCCCCCGGAGTACAATGAGCAGTTCTTC; CDR3: CASSPPPEYNEQFF
size: -; D: TRBD1; V: TRBV10-2; J: TRBJ1-4; DNA: TGCGCCAGCAGTGGGGGACAGGCCGAAAAACTGTTTTTT; CDR3: CASSGGQAEKLFF
size: -; D: TRBD1; V: TRBV5-6; J: TRBJ2-3; DNA: TGTGCCAGCAGCCTAGGACAGGGCAGCACAGATACGCAGTATTTT; CDR3: CASSLGQGSTDTQYF
size: -; D: -; V: TRBV6-5; J: TRBJ2-6; DNA: TGTGCCAGCAGTTACGCAGGGAGCGGGGCCAACGTCCTGACTTTC; CDR3: CASSYAGSGANVLTF
size: -; D: -; V: TRBV28; J: TRBJ1-5; DNA: TGTGCCAGCAGTCGAATTCAGGCGTGGGGTGACAATCAGCCCCAGCATTTT; CDR3: CASSRIQAWGDNQPQHF
size: -; D: TRBD1; V: TRBV2; J: TRBJ2-5; DNA: TGTGCCAGCTCTGACAGGGGGCTGTGGGAGACCCAGTACTTC; CDR3: CASSDRGLWETQYF
size: -; D: TRBD1; V: TRBV5-6; J: TRBJ2-5; DNA: TGTGCCAGCAGCGGGACAGGGGGGACAGAAGAGACCCAGTACTTC; CDR3: CASSGTGGTEETQYF
size: few; D: TRBD1; V: TRBV6-5; J: TRBJ1-6; DNA: TGTGCCAGCAGCAGGACAGGCCCCTATAATTCACCCCTCCACTTT; CDR3: CASSRTGPYNSPLHF
size: once; D: TRBD2; V: TRBV5-4; J: TRBJ2-1; DNA: TGTGCCAGCAGCCTCGGGACTAGCGGCAATGAGCAGTTCTTC; CDR3: CASSLGTSGNEQFF
size: few; D: TRBD1; V: TRBV5-1; J: TRBJ2-6; DNA: TGCGCCAGCAGTCCCCGGGACAGGGGGGTTACTGGGGCCAACGTCCTGACTTTC; CDR3: CASSPRDRGVTGANVLTF
size: -; D: -; V: TRBV14; J: TRBJ2-7; DNA: TGTGCCAGCAGCCAAGAGACAGCGTCGTACGAGCAGTACTTC; CDR3: CASSQETASYEQYF
size: -; D: TRBD1; V: TRBV5-6; J: TRBJ2-3; DNA: TGTGCCAGCAGCTTGGGGGGACAGGGTACAGATACGCAGTATTTT; CDR3: CASSLGGQGTDTQYF
size: once; D: -; V: TRBV5-6; J: TRBJ2-3; DNA: TGTGCCAGCAGCCGAGACAGCACAGATACGCAGTATTTT; CDR3: CASSRDSTDTQYF
size: -; D: -; V: TRBV10-3; J: TRBJ2-5; DNA: TGTGCCATCAGTCTAGAGTTAAAAGAGACCCAGTACTTC; CDR3: CAISLELKETQYF
size: -; D: -; V: TRBV18; J: TRBJ2-7; DNA: TGTGCCAGCTCACCACAAGGGGTCGGCTACGAGCAGTACTTC; CDR3: CASSPQGVGYEQYF
size: -; D: TRBD1; V: TRBV25-1; J: TRBJ2-1; DNA: TGTGCCACTTCACAGGGGGCGCGGTATGAGCAGTTCTTC; CDR3: CATSQGARYEQFF
size: -; D: -; V: TRBV18; J: TRBJ2-6; DNA: TGTGCCAGCTCACCGAGTCCCGTCTCTGGGGCCAACGTCCTGACTTTC; CDR3: CASSPSPVSGANVLTF
size: -; D: TRBD2; V: TRBV7-9; J: TRBJ2-2; DNA: TGTGCCAGCAGCCCCCGGACTAGAAACACCGGGGAGCTGTTTTTT; CDR3: CASSPRTRNTGELFF
size: -; D: -; V: TRBV30; J: TRBJ1-1; DNA: TGTGCCTGGAGGGAGTCATTTTACCTAGGGGGTGAAGCTTTCTTT; CDR3: CAWRESFYLGGEAFF
size: once; D: -; V: TRBV10-3; J: TRBJ1-2; DNA: TGTGCCATCAGTGTCGGAGCAGGGCTTAACTATGGCTACACCTTC; CDR3: CAISVGAGLNYGYTF
size: -; D: -; V: TRBV30; J: TRBJ2-1; DNA: TGTGCCTGTACAAGGGGGGGCTCCTACAATGAGCAGTTCTTC; CDR3: CACTRGGSYNEQFF
size: -; D: -; V: TRBV18; J: TRBJ2-2; DNA: TGTGCCAGCTCACCACCTGCTTTGGCGGAGAACACCGGGGAGCTGTTTTTT; CDR3: CASSPPALAENTGELFF
size: once; D: TRBD1; V: TRBV28; J: TRBJ2-7; DNA: TGTGCCAGCAGCTACCGACAGGGGGCTCCCTACGAGCAGTACTTC; CDR3: CASSYRQGAPYEQYF
size: few; D: -; V: TRBV18; J: TRBJ2-5; DNA: TGTGCCAGCTCATCCCAAGAGACCCAGTACTTC; CDR3: CASSSQETQYF
size: -; D: TRBD1; V: TRBV19; J: TRBJ1-5; DNA: TGTGCCAGTAGTGACAGGGGTAATCAGCCCCAGCATTTT; CDR3: CASSDRGNQPQHF
size: few; D: TRBD1; V: TRBV5-1; J: TRBJ2-1; DNA: TGCGCCAGCAGCTTAGAGGGACAGGGACACAATGAGCAGTTCTTC; CDR3: CASSLEGQGHNEQFF
size: -; D: -; V: TRBV6-6; J: TRBJ1-3; DNA: TGTGCCAGCAGATCCTTCTCTGGAAACACCATATATTTT; CDR3: CASRSFSGNTIYF
size: -; D: TRBD1; V: TRBV29-1; J: TRBJ1-6; DNA: TGCAGCGTGTCGCCCGGGACAGGCTCCTCATCCCTCCACTTT; CDR3: CSVSPGTGSSSLHF
size: -; D: -; V: TRBV4-1; J: TRBJ1-5; DNA: TGCGCCAGCAGCCAAGATGGAGGGGGGGGCAATCAGCCCCAGCATTTT; CDR3: CASSQDGGGGNQPQHF
size: -; D: -; V: TRBV29-1; J: TRBJ1-1; DNA: TGCAGCGTTGCGGGGGCGAAGGGGACTGAAGCTTTCTTT; CDR3: CSVAGAKGTEAFF
size: -; D: -; V: TRBV20-1; J: TRBJ1-2; DNA: TGCAGTGCTAGTGGCGGGAAGGGCTACACCTTC; CDR3: CSASGGKGYTF
size: -; D: TRBD2; V: TRBV19; J: TRBJ2-1; DNA: TGTGCCAGTAGTACCAGGAGCGGGGGGGCCAAAAATGAGCAGTTCTTC; CDR3: CASSTRSGGAKNEQFF
size: -; D: -; V: TRBV7-9; J: TRBJ2-2; DNA: TGTGCCAGCAGCTTAGGGAACACCGGGGAGCTGTTTTTT; CDR3: CASSLGNTGELFF
size: -; D: -; V: TRBV2; J: TRBJ1-5; DNA: TGTGCCAGCAGAAATTTTGACAGTTCGAATCAGCCCCAGCATTTT; CDR3: CASRNFDSSNQPQHF
size: once; D: -; V: TRBV5-6; J: TRBJ1-2; DNA: TGTGCCAGCAGCTTGGGAATCGGATATGGCTACACCTTC; CDR3: CASSLGIGYGYTF
size: -; D: -; V: TRBV19; J: TRBJ1-5; DNA: TGTGCCACCACCGACAGATTCAATCAGCCCCAGCATTTT; CDR3: CATTDRFNQPQHF
size: -; D: TRBD1; V: TRBV10-3; J: TRBJ2-4; DNA: TGTGCCATCAGCCTGGACAGGGGAGGCAGTAGTCATCAGTACTTC; CDR3: CAISLDRGGSSHQYF
size: once; D: TRBD2; V: TRBV7-2; J: TRBJ2-2; DNA: TGTGCCAGCAGCTTGATGGGGCGGGGGATAGCCGGGGAGCTGTTTTTT; CDR3: CASSLMGRGIAGELFF
size: -; D: -; V: TRBV5-1; J: TRBJ1-1; DNA: TGCGCCAGCAGCTCAGATAAAAACACTGAAGCTTTCTTT; CDR3: CASSSDKNTEAFF
size: -; D: -; V: TRBV5-1; J: TRBJ1-4; DNA: TGCGCCAGCACCCGCTCCGGGACACTGAATGAAAAACTGTTTTTT; CDR3: CASTRSGTLNEKLFF
size: -; D: TRBD1; V: TRBV5-1; J: TRBJ1-3; DNA: TGCGCCAGCAGCTTGGTAGGACAGGGGTATGGAAACACCATATATTTT; CDR3: CASSLVGQGYGNTIYF
size: -; D: -; V: TRBV6-5; J: TRBJ1-1; DNA: TGTGCCAGCAGCCCCGGGCGGGGGAACACTGAAGCTTTCTTT; CDR3: CASSPGRGNTEAFF
size: -; D: TRBD2; V: TRBV13; J: TRBJ2-3; DNA: TGTGCCAGCTCCGGACGGGGGGGCCTGGATACGCAGTATTTT; CDR3: CASSGRGGLDTQYF
size: -; D: -; V: TRBV7-9; J: TRBJ1-6; DNA: TGTGCCAGCAGCGTCCAGGGAATTACGAATTCACCCCTCCACTTT; CDR3: CASSVQGITNSPLHF